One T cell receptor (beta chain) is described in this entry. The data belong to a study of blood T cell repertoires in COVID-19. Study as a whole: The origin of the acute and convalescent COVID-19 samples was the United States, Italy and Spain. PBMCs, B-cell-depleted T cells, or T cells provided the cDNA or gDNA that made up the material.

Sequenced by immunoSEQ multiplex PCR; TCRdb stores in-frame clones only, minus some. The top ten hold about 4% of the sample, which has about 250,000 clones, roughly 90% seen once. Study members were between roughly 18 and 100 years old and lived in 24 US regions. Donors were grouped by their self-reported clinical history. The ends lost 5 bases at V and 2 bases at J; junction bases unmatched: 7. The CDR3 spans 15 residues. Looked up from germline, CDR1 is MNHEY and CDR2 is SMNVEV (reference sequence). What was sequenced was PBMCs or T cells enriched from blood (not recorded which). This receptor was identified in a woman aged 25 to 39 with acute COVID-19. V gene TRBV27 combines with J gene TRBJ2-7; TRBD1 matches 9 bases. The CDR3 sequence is CASSLRGTGPYEQYF. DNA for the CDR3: TGTGCCAGCAGTCTGAGGGGGACAGGGCCCTACGAGCAGTACTTC.